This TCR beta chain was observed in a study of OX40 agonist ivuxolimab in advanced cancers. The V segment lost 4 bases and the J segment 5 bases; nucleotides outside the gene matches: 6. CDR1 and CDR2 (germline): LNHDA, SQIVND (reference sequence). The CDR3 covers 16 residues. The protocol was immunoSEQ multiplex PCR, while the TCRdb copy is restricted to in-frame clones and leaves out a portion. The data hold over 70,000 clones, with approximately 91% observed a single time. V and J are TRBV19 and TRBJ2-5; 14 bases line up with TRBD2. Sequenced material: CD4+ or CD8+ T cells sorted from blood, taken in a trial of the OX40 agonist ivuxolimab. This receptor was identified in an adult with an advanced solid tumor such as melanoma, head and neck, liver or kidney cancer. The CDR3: CASSRLAGGPGETQYF. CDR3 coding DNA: TGTGCCAGTAGTAGACTAGCGGGAGGGCCCGGTGAGACCCAGTACTTC.